Detailed here is one T cell receptor beta chain. This entry is derived from a study of CD8 T cells in Susac syndrome. Between the trimmed V and J ends, which lost 2 bases and 5 bases, there was a span of 16 bases. CDR3 size: 15 residues. CDR1 is SEHNR and CDR2 is FQNEAQ in the germline V gene (reference sequence). Random-hexamer reverse transcription was applied to roughly 0.5 to 1 ug RNA. One entry per CDR3 protein, called by TCRdb with MiXCR from the immunoSEQ multiplex PCR reads. The sample consists of approximately 200,000 distinct CDR3 sequences, 95% of them appearing once. The V gene is TRBV7-9, the J gene TRBJ2-7; a possible D gene is TRBD1 (5 bases). The TCR comes from a human donor with multiple sclerosis. What was sequenced was CD4+ T cells from PBMCs. CDR3 loop: CASSLPGSGWNEQYF. In DNA form, the CDR3 reads TGTGCCAGCAGCTTACCTGGCTCAGGGTGGAACGAGCAGTACTTC.